Following are 5 T cell receptor beta chains from one sample sequenced in a study of blood T cells in healthy people across ages. The use of a sample-barcoded 5' primer and a J-beta primer mix characterized a second PCR of about 7 to 12 cycles. TCRdb ran MiXCR on the 5' RACE reads and lists one entry per CDR3 protein. The sample has about a million distinct CDR3 sequences, under 50% seen once. The sequenced sample was blood. The receptors shown here come from a man aged 25-45 years in good health.

The chain employs TRBV5-4 and TRBJ2-5, with TRBD2 matching 10 bases. The J call may not be correct, given that the DNA end is closer to TRBJ2-7. Germline loops: CDR1 SGHNT, CDR2 YYREEE (reference sequence). This CDR3 contains 14 residues. As DNA, the CDR3 is TGTGCCAGCAGCGAAAGCGGGGGGGCATACGAGCAGTACTTC. This encodes CASSESGGAYEQYF.

The rearrangement links TRBV27 to TRBJ2-2, with 10 nucleotides matching TRBD2. The CDR3 runs to 17 residues. With V trimmed by 8 bases and J by 0 bases, 9 bases remained unmatched. Per the germline V gene, CDR1 is MNHEY and CDR2 is SMNVEV (reference sequence). CDR3 nucleotides: TGTGCCAGCGCTAGAACTAGCGGGACGTCGAACACCGGGGAGCTGTTTTTT. Translating gives CASARTSGTSNTGELFF.

This clonotype was observed a handful of times. The chain has TRBV20-1 and TRBJ2-1; D possibly corresponds to TRBD1 (6 bases). Trimming stripped 7 bases from V and 1 base from J, with 8 bases between. CDR1 is DFQATT and CDR2 is SNEGSKA in the germline V gene (reference sequence). CDR3 length: 12 amino acids. The CDR3: CSVTGSYNEQFF. The CDR3 coding sequence is TGCAGTGTTACAGGGTCCTACAATGAGCAGTTCTTC.

The genes are TRBV15 and TRBJ1-2; a weak D match, TRBD1 (5 bases). The CDR3 covers 12 residues. The V end was cut by 4 bases, the J end by 9 bases, with 12 bases between. CDR1 and CDR2 from the germline V gene are LNHNV and YYDKDF (reference sequence). The CDR3, as DNA: TGTGCCACCAGCACCGGGGGGAAAAGCTACACCTTC. Its protein product is CATSTGGKSYTF.

CDR3 DNA: TGTGCCAGCAGTTTGAGGGGATATGGCAAAAACATTCAGTACTTC. Amino acid sequence: CASSLRGYGKNIQYF. The J gene is TRBJ2-4, the V gene TRBV12-3 or TRBV12-4; tentatively, D is TRBD1 or TRBD2 (5 bases each). V dropped 3 bases and J dropped 3 bases, with 12 bases sitting between them. The CDR3 consists of 15 residues.